Following are 2 T cell receptor beta chains from one sample sequenced in a study of shared clonotypes between healthy human individuals (dated by TCRdb to 2018 to 2020). Library generation was performed with the immunoSEQ multiplex PCR assay. TCRdb's version of the immuneACCESS table is confined to in-frame rearrangements and falls short of the full clone set. An unresolved V gene accounts for under half of the shortfall where checked; the remainder is of unknown origin. This sample holds roughly 510,000 clones; 75% to 80% were observed only once. The ten largest clones take up roughly an eighth of the sample. The sequenced material came from PBMCs. Receptor source: a woman between 35 and 50 years old in good health. Some clones in this sample may be carry-over from other donors' samples.

This clone was seen a few times. The CDR3 is CASSLVLGHTDTQYF. The CDR3 DNA reads as TGTGCCAGCAGCTTGGTCTTGGGCCACACAGATACGCAGTATTTT. The rearrangement uses TRBV5-8 and TRBJ2-3; D remains unclear. This CDR3 is 15 amino acids long. Germline loops: CDR1 SGHTS, CDR2 YDEGEE. The V and J ends lost 0 bases and 2 bases respectively, with 10 bases between them.

This clone appeared a few times. The chain combines TRBV6-1 with TRBJ2-1; D is unresolved. Per germline, CDR1 MNHNS and CDR2 SASEGT. Deletions cut 2 bases from V and 6 bases from J, with 8 bases between. This CDR3 has 13 residues. CDR3 in amino acids: CASSELVRNEQFF. The CDR3 nucleotides are TGTGCCAGCAGTGAACTTGTTCGCAATGAGCAGTTCTTC.